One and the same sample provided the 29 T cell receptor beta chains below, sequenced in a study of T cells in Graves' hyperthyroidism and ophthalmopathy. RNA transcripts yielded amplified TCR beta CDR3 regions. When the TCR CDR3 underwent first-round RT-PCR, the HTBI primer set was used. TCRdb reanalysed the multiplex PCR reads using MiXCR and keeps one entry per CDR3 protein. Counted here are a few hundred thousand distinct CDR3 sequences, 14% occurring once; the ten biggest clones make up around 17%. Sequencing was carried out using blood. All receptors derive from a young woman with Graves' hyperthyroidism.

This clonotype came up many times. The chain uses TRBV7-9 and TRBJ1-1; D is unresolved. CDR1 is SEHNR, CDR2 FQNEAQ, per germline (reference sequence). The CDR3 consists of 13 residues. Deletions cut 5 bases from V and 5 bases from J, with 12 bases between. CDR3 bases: TGTGCCAGCAGCATCAAGCAAGGTACTGAAGCTTTCTTT. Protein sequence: CASSIKQGTEAFF.

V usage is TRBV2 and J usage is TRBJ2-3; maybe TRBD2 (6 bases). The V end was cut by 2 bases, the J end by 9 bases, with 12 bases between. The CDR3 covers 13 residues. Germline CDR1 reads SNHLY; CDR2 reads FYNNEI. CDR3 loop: CASSEWRGLTQYF. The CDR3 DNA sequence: TGTGCCAGCAGTGAATGGCGGGGCTTGACGCAGTATTTT.

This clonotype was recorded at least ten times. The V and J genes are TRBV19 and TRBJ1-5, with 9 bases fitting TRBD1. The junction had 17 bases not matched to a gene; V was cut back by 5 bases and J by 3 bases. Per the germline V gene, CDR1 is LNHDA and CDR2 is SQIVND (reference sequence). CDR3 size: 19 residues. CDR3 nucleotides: TGTGCCAGTAGTCTCTACCGCGGGGCCGGGACAGGGATCAATCAGCCCCAGCATTTT. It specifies CASSLYRGAGTGINQPQHF.

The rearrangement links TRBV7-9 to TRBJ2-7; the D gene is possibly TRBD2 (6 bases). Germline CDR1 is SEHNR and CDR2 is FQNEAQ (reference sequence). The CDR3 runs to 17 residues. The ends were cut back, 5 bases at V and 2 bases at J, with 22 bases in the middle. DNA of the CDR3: TGTGCCAGCAGCCCCCATGGTGGGCGGGAAAGGGCCTACGAGCAGTACTTC. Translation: CASSPHGGRERAYEQYF.

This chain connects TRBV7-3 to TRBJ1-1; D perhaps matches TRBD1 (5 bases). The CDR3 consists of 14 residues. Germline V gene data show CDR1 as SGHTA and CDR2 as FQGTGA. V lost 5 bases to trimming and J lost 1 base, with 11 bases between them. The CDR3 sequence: CASSPGGTNTEAFF. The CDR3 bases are TGTGCCAGCAGCCCAGGAGGGACGAACACTGAAGCTTTCTTT.

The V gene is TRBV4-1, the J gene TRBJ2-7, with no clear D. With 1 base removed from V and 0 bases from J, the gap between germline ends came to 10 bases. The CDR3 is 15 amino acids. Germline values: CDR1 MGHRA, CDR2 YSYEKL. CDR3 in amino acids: CASSQGVGLSYEQYF. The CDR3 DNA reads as TGCGCCAGCAGCCAAGGTGTCGGGCTCTCCTACGAGCAGTACTTC.

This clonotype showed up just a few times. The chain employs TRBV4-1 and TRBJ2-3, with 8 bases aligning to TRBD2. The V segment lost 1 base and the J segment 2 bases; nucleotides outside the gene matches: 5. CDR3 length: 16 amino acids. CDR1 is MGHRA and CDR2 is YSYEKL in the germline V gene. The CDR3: CASSQGSGGTTDTQYF. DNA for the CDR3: TGCGCCAGCAGCCAAGGTTCGGGAGGGACCACAGATACGCAGTATTTT.

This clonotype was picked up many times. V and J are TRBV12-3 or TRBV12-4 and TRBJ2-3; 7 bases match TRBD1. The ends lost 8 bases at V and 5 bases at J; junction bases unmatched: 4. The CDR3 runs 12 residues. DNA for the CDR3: TGTGCCAGCGCTAGGGGGCTAGATACGCAGTATTTT. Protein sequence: CASARGLDTQYF.

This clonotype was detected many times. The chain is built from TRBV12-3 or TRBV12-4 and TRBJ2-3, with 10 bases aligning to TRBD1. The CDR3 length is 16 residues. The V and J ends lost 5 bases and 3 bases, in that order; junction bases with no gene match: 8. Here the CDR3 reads CASSNDRDRGTDTQYF. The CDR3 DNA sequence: TGTGCCAGCAGTAATGACCGGGACAGGGGAACAGATACGCAGTATTTT.

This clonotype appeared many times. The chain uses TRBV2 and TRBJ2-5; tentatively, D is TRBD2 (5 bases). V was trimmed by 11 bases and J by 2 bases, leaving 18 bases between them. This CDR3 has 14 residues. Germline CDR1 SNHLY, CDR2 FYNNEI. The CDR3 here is CAGRSGTHQETQYF. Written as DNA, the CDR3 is TGTGCCGGACGGAGCGGAACTCATCAAGAGACCCAGTACTTC.

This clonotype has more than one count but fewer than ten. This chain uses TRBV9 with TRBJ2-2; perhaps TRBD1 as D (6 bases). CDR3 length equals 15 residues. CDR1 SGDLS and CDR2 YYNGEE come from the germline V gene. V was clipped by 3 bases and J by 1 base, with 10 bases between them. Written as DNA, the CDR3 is TGTGCCAGCAGCGCCCTGGACAGGAACACCGGGGAGCTGTTTTTT. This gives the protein CASSALDRNTGELFF.

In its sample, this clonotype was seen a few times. CDR3 sequence reads: CASSSKRTSGAYNEQFF. DNA of the CDR3: TGTGCCAGCAGCTCCAAACGGACTAGCGGTGCCTACAATGAGCAGTTCTTC. This chain connects TRBV11-3 to TRBJ2-1; TRBD2 matches at 10 bases. The germline gives CDR1 SGHNT, CDR2 YENEEA. This CDR3 is built from 17 residues. The V segment lost 4 bases and the J segment 2 bases; nucleotides outside the gene matches: 8.

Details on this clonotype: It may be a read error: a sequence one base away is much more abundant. This CDR3 reads CAGSFATTAGTDTQYF. The CDR3 DNA sequence: TGTGCCGGCAGCTTCGCTACTACGGCTGGCACAGATACGCAGTATTTT. This chain connects TRBV5-8 to TRBJ2-3; D is undetermined. Germline V gene sequence: CDR1 SGHTS, CDR2 YDEGEE. The CDR3 loop spans 16 amino acids. Full variable domain (rest looked up from reference TRBV5-8 and TRBJ2-3): EAGVTQSPTHLIKTRGQQATLRCSPISGHTSVYWYQQALGLGLQFLLWYDEGEERNRGNFPPRFSGRQFPNYSSELNVNALELEDSALYLCAGSFATTAGTDTQYFGPGTRLTVL.

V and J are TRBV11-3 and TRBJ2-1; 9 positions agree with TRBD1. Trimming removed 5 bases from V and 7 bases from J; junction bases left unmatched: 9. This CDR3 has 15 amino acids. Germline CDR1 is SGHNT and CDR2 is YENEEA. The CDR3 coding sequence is TGTGCCAGCAGCACACGGGACAGGGTAAGGAATGAGCAGTTCTTC. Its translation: CASSTRDRVRNEQFF.

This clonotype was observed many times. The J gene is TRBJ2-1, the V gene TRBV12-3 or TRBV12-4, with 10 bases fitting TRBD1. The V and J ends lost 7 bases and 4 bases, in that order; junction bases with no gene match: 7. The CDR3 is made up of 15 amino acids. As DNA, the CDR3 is TGTGCCAGCACCCAGGGACAGGGGACTTACAATGAGCAGTTCTTC. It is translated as CASTQGQGTYNEQFF.

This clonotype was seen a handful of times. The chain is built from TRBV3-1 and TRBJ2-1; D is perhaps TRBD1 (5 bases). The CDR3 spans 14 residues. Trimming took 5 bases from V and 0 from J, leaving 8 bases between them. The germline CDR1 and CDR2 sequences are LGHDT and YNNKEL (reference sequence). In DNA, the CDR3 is TGTGCCAGCAGCGGCGACAGCTCCTACAATGAGCAGTTCTTC. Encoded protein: CASSGDSSYNEQFF.

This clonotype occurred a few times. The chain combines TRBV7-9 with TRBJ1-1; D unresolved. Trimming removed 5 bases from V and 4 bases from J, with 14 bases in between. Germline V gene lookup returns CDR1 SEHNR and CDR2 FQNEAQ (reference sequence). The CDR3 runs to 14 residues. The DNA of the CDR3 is TGTGCCAGCAGCCCCTCCGTGAGCAGCACTGAAGCTTTCTTT. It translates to CASSPSVSSTEAFF. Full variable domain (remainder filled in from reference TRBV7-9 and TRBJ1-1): DTGVSQNPRHKITKRGQNVTFRCDPISEHNRLYWYRQTLGQGPEFLTYFQNEAQLEKSRLLSDRFSAERPKGSFSTLEIQRTEQGDSAMYLCASSPSVSSTEAFFGQGTRLTVV.

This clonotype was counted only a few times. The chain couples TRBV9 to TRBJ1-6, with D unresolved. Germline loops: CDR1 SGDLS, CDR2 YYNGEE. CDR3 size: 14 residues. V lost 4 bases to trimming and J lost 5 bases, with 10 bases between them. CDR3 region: CASSSRADNSPLHF. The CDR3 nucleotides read TGTGCCAGCAGCTCGCGGGCCGATAATTCACCCCTCCACTTT.

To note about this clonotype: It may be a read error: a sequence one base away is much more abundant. The CDR3 is CATSGGGGSNYGYAF. CDR3 coding DNA: TGTGCCACCTCCGGAGGGGGGGGCTCTAACTATGGCTACGCCTTC. The chain combines TRBV24-1 with TRBJ1-2; TRBD1 is a possible D gene (6 bases). CDR3 length equals 15 residues. The germline CDR1 and CDR2 sequences are KGHDR and SFDVKD.

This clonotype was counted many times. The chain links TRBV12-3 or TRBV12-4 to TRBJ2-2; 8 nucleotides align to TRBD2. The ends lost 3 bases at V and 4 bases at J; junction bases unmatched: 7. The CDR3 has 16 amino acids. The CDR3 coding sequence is TGTGCCAGCAGTTTCAGAACTAGCGGAATCACCGGGGAGCTGTTTTTT. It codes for CASSFRTSGITGELFF.

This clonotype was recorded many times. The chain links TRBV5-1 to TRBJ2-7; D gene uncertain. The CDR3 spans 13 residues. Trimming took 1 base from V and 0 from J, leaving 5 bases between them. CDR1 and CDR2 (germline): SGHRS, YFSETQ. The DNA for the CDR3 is TGCGCCAGCAGCTTGCCAGCCTCCTACGAGCAGTACTTC. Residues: CASSLPASYEQYF.

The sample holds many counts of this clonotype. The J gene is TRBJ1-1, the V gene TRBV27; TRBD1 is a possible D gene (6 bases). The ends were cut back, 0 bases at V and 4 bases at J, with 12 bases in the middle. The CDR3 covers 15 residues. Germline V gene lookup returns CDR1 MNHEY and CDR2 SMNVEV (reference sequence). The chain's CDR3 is CASSLSVGGLTEAFF. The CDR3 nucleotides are TGTGCCAGCAGTTTATCGGTGGGGGGGCTCACTGAAGCTTTCTTT.

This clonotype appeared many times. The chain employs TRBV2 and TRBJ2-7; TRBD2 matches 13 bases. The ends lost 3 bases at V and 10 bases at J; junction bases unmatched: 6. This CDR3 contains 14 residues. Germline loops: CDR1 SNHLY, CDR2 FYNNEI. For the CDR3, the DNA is TGTGCCAGCAGTGAGGGACTAGCGGGACCGGATCAGTACTTC. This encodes CASSEGLAGPDQYF.

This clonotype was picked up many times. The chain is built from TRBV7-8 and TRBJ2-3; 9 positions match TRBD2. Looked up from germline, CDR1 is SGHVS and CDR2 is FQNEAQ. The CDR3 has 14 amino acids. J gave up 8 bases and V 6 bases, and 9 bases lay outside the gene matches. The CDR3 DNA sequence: TGTGCCAGCAGGTCAGCGGGAGGCCGTGGTACGCAGTATTTT. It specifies CASRSAGGRGTQYF. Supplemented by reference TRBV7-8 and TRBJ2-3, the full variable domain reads GAGVSQSPRYKVAKRGQDVALRCDPISGHVSLFWYQQALGQGPEFLTYFQNEAQLDKSGLPSDRFFAERPEGSVSTLKIQRTQQEDSAVYLCASRSAGGRGTQYFGPGTRLTVL.

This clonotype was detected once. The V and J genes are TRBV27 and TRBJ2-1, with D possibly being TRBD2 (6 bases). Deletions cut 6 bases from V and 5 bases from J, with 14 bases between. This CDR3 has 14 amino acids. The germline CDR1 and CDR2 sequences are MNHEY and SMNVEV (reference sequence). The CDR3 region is CASSLAGLDNEQFF. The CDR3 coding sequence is TGTGCCAGCAGCTTGGCGGGACTGGACAATGAGCAGTTCTTC.

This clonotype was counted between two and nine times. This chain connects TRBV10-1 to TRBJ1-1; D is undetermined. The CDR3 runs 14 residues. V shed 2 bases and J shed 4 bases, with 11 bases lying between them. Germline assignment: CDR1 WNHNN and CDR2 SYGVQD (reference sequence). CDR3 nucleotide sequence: TGCGCCAGCAGTGAGGGGCCGGTGGCCACTGAAGCTTTCTTT. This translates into CASSEGPVATEAFF.

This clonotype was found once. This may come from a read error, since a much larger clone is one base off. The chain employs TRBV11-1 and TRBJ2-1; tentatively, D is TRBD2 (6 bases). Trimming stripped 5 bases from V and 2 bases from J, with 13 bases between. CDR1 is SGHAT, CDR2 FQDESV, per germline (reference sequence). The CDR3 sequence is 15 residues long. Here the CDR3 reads CASSPRLVPYNEQFF. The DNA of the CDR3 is TGTGCCAGCAGCCCCAGACTAGTCCCCTACAATGAGCAGTTCTTC.

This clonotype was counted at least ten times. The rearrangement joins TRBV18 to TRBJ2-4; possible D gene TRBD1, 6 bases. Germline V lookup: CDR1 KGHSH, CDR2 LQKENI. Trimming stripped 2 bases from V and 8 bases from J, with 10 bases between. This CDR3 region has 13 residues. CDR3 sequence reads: CASSPGGMDIQYF. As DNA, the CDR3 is TGTGCCAGCTCACCAGGGGGCATGGACATTCAGTACTTC.

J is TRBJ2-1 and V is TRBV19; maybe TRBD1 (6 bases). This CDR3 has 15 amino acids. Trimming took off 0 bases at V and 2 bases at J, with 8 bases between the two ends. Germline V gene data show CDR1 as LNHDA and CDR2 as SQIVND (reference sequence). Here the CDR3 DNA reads TGTGCCAGTAGTATAGAGGGGGCCCCCTACAATGAGCAGTTCTTC. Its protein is CASSIEGAPYNEQFF.